This T cell receptor beta chain was obtained from a study of tumor-infiltrating lymphocytes in primary liver carcinoma. Study-level background: Measuring about 4.2 to 10 cm across, the tumors were staged as T1-T3 N0M0.

Details on this clonotype: Its antigen remains unidentified.

Total RNA (around 500 ng) served as template for TCR beta cDNA synthesis primed by a constant-region primer. Libraries covering TCR beta were generated through three nested multiplex PCR rounds (using a slightly modified ARM-PCR). Each CDR3 protein is one row after TCRdb ran MiXCR on the multiplex PCR reads. The repertoire holds approximately 80,000 distinct CDR3 sequences, with roughly 72% as singletons. Study observations and caveats: Between tumor regions, pairs overlapped more than tumor-adjacent and tumor-blood pairs did.

The tissue used was unsorted bulk material of about 19-30 mg. RNA and DNA were co-extracted from it with the AllPrep DNA/RNA mini kit. These patients lived with chronic HBV infection and had never been treated. Sample: tumor-adjacent normal liver tissue. The sequence was obtained from a man aged 40-50 years with primary liver carcinoma and hepatitis B virus infection.

The CDR3 protein is CASTGLAGGVQFF. The DNA of the CDR3 is TGCGCCAGCACTGGACTAGCGGGCGGCGTGCAGTTCTTC. The chain couples TRBV10-2 to TRBJ2-1; 11 nucleotides match TRBD2. CDR3 size: 13 residues. Germline V gene lookup returns CDR1 WSHSY and CDR2 SAAADI. Trimming cost V 7 bases and J 12 bases; bases outside gene matches: 8.